These 31 T cell receptor beta chains originate from one sample sequenced in a study of response to subunit inactivated influenza vaccine. MiXCR, run by TCRdb on the RT-PCR reads, gives a single entry per CDR3 protein. The data hold fewer than 750,000 distinct CDR3 sequences, with around 15% observed a single time. The sample here was PBMCs from blood, taken approximately 13 days after vaccination. The receptor set was obtained from a man in his fifties or sixties who received an inactivated influenza vaccine.

J is TRBJ2-3 and V is TRBV24-1; D uncertain. Deletions cut 5 bases from V and 4 bases from J, with 9 bases between. Germline CDR1 reads KGHDR; CDR2 reads SFDVKD. The CDR3 loop spans 13 amino acids. CDR3 sequence reads: CATSGSIADTQYF. CDR3 nucleotide sequence: TGTGCCACCAGTGGATCTATAGCAGATACGCAGTATTTT.

This clonotype was found many times. In DNA form, the CDR3 reads TGTGCCAGCAGCTTGGGGACGGGGAACACTGAAGCTTTCTTT. Encoded protein: CASSLGTGNTEAFF. The J gene is TRBJ1-1, the V gene TRBV12-3 or TRBV12-4; tentatively, D is TRBD1 (5 bases). CDR3 length equals 14 residues. The germline V and J ends were trimmed by 6 bases and 1 base, with 12 bases remaining between them.

The V and J genes are TRBV7-2 and TRBJ2-3; D may be TRBD2 (5 bases). V dropped 5 bases and J dropped 3 bases, with 12 bases sitting between them. The CDR3 consists of 14 residues. Germline V lookup: CDR1 SGHTA, CDR2 FQGNSA. In DNA form, the CDR3 reads TGTGCCAGCAGCCGTCTAGCAGCGACAGATACGCAGTATTTT. Protein product: CASSRLAATDTQYF.

The rearrangement uses TRBV15 and TRBJ2-1; tentatively, D is TRBD2 (5 bases). This CDR3 comprises 18 residues. V was pared by 0 bases and J by 2 bases, with 17 bases between. Germline V CDR1 and CDR2: LNHNV, YYDKDF (reference sequence). The CDR3 DNA reads as TGTGCCACCAGCAGAGATCTTAGTTGGGAGCTAGCCTACAATGAGCAGTTCTTC. Translated, it gives CATSRDLSWELAYNEQFF.

This chain connects TRBV28 to TRBJ2-1, with 12 bases aligning to TRBD2. Unmatched junction bases numbered 11, after V lost 5 bases and J lost 3 bases. CDR1 is MDHEN, CDR2 SYDVKM, per germline. CDR3 length equals 18 residues. In DNA, the CDR3 is TGTGCCAGCAGTAAGGGGACTAGCGGGTTTCCCTACTACAATGAGCAGTTCTTC. Amino acids: CASSKGTSGFPYYNEQFF.

In its sample, this clonotype was seen a few times. The CDR3 DNA reads TGCAGTGCTAGAGATATTGGACAGGGGTCTTATGCCTACGAGCAGTACTTC. Translating gives CSARDIGQGSYAYEQYF. V gene TRBV20-1 combines with J gene TRBJ2-7; TRBD1 matches at 9 bases. Unmatched junction bases numbered 11, after V lost 0 bases and J lost 2 bases. This CDR3 spans 17 amino acids. Germline CDR1 reads DFQATT; CDR2 reads SNEGSKA (reference sequence).

This clonotype was found a few times. This chain joins TRBV7-2 and TRBJ2-2; 8 bases match TRBD1. The CDR3 has 16 residues. V trimming: 2 bases; J trimming: 1 base; junction bases outside the gene matches: 3. Germline CDR1 is SGHTA and CDR2 is FQGNSA. The CDR3 sequence: CASSLRGTGNTGELFF. The CDR3 DNA reads TGTGCCAGCAGCTTAAGGGGGACAGGGAACACCGGGGAGCTGTTTTTT.

The chain couples TRBV10-3 to TRBJ1-1; tentatively, D is TRBD1 (6 bases). The CDR3 runs 14 residues. V shed 6 bases and J shed 4 bases, with 15 bases lying between them. Germline V gene sequence: CDR1 ENHRY, CDR2 SYGVKD. CDR3 sequence reads: CAISTGGRVTEAFF. The CDR3 DNA is TGTGCCATCAGCACCGGGGGGCGAGTCACTGAAGCTTTCTTT.

The J gene is TRBJ2-1, the V gene TRBV6-5; D gene ambiguous. The CDR3 length is 16 residues. The germline CDR1 and CDR2 sequences are MNHEY and SVGAGI. The V end was cut by 0 bases, the J end by 3 bases, with 12 bases between. CDR3 in amino acids: CASSYSSFVLYNEQFF. CDR3 in DNA: TGTGCCAGCAGTTACTCGAGTTTCGTACTCTACAATGAGCAGTTCTTC.

This chain connects TRBV20-1 to TRBJ2-7; D call uncertain. V gave up 0 bases and J gave up 2 bases, with 14 bases separating them. The CDR3 runs to 15 residues. Germline-derived CDR1 and CDR2 are DFQATT and SNEGSKA (reference sequence). The CDR3 loop reads CSARDGGAYPYEQYF. As DNA, the CDR3 is TGCAGTGCTAGAGATGGTGGCGCTTACCCCTACGAGCAGTACTTC.

V usage is TRBV11-3 and J usage is TRBJ2-5; 8 nucleotides agree with TRBD1. CDR1 and CDR2 (germline): SGHNT, YENEEA. V lost 5 bases to trimming and J lost 8 bases; unmatched junction nucleotides: 7. This CDR3 is built from 13 residues. CDR3 sequence: CASSPDRAGTQYF. DNA for the CDR3: TGTGCCAGCAGCCCGGACAGGGCAGGCACCCAGTACTTC.

In this sample, this clonotype turned up a few times. This chain uses TRBV10-3 with TRBJ2-3; TRBD2 matches at 10 bases. The CDR3 length is 15 residues. V was pared by 6 bases and J by 5 bases, with 8 bases of the junction left unmatched. Germline CDR1 and CDR2: ENHRY and SYGVKD. The CDR3 region has the DNA TGTGCCATCAGGTCGCTAGCGGGGGCGGAAGATACGCAGTATTTT. Translation gives CAIRSLAGAEDTQYF.

This clonotype has a count of ten or more. V usage is TRBV5-1 and J usage is TRBJ1-1, with TRBD1 as a possible D gene (5 bases). Trimming pared 4 bases from V and 6 bases from J, leaving 16 bases between. The CDR3 length is 14 residues. Per germline, CDR1 SGHRS and CDR2 YFSETQ. The DNA for the CDR3 is TGCGCCAGCAGCCCCGGGACGGCGATCTCTGAAGCTTTCTTT. Translating it yields CASSPGTAISEAFF.

The chain links TRBV7-3 to TRBJ2-2, with 7 bases matching TRBD1. With 5 bases clipped from V and 4 bases from J, the junction kept 4 bases outside the gene matches. Germline V gives CDR1 SGHTA, CDR2 FQGTGA. CDR3 length: 14 residues. In DNA form, the CDR3 reads TGTGCCAGCAGCCAGGGACAGACCACCGGGGAGCTGTTTTTT. Translation gives CASSQGQTTGELFF.

This clonotype showed up many times. CDR3 nucleotides: TGCAGTGCCGAAGGCTTAGCGGGAGGAGAGACCCAGTACTTC. It yields the protein CSAEGLAGGETQYF. This sequence joins TRBV20-1 and TRBJ2-5, with TRBD2 identical over 10 bases. In germline, CDR1 is DFQATT, CDR2 SNEGSKA (reference sequence). The CDR3 spans 14 residues. The V segment lost 6 bases and the J segment 4 bases; nucleotides outside the gene matches: 8.

This clonotype turned up a few times. This sequence joins TRBV7-2 and TRBJ2-7; 7 bases are shared with TRBD2. This CDR3 has 14 residues. Germline CDR1 and CDR2: SGHTA and FQGNSA. J was trimmed by 0 bases and V by 3 bases; bases with no gene match: 2. CDR3 sequence: CASSFGGISYEQYF. In DNA form, the CDR3 reads TGTGCCAGCAGCTTCGGGGGGATCTCCTACGAGCAGTACTTC.

Points on this clonotype: At one boundary the junction diverges from the germline segment, which might be a read error. The chain combines TRBV28 with TRBJ2-7; TRBD1 matches 7 bases. The CDR3 has 14 residues. Germline V gene data show CDR1 as MDHEN and CDR2 as SYDVKM. CDR3 sequence: CTSRQQGSSYEQYF. The CDR3 DNA reads TGTACCAGCAGACAACAGGGGAGCTCCTACGAGCAGTACTTC.

V is TRBV6-2 or TRBV6-3 and J is TRBJ2-1; TRBD2 matches 11 bases. Germline loops: CDR1 MNHEY, CDR2 SVGEGT. Trimming took 2 bases from V and 6 from J; bases not matched to a gene: 6. The length of the CDR3 is 16 residues. CDR3 sequence reads: CASSYPLAGVVNEQFF. As DNA, the CDR3 is TGTGCCAGCAGTTACCCACTAGCGGGAGTTGTCAATGAGCAGTTCTTC.

This rearrangement joins TRBV27 to TRBJ1-1; no definite D call. Germline V CDR1 and CDR2: MNHEY, SMNVEV (reference sequence). Trimming removed 5 bases from V and 8 bases from J, with 18 bases in between. This CDR3 spans 14 amino acids. CDR3: CASSPGQIVSEAFF. The CDR3 nucleotides read TGTGCCAGCAGTCCGGGTCAAATAGTTTCAGAAGCTTTCTTT.

This clonotype came up many times. V is TRBV12-3 or TRBV12-4 and J is TRBJ2-5; D perhaps matches TRBD1 (5 bases). The CDR3 is 13 residues long. The V end was cut by 2 bases, the J end by 7 bases, with 11 bases between. In DNA form, the CDR3 reads TGTGCCAGCAGTTTACAGGGCCGGGTGACCCAGTACTTC. This gives the protein CASSLQGRVTQYF.

This clonotype was picked up a small number of times. The chain links TRBV28 to TRBJ2-5; 7 nucleotides align to TRBD2. V shed 5 bases and J 5 bases; nucleotides not matched to a gene: 14. Looked up from germline, CDR1 is MDHEN and CDR2 is SYDVKM. The CDR3 contains 16 residues. Here the CDR3 reads CASSPRGVRSVETQYF. In DNA, the CDR3 is TGTGCCAGCAGTCCCCGGGGGGTCAGGAGTGTGGAGACCCAGTACTTC. Using reference TRBV28 and TRBJ2-5 for the parts outside the CDR3, the full variable domain is DVKVTQSSRYLVKRTGEKVFLECVQDMDHENMFWYRQDPGLGLRLIYFSYDVKMKEKGDIPEGYSVSREKKERFSLILESASTNQTSMYLCASSPRGVRSVETQYFGPGTRLLVL.

The rearrangement links TRBV12-3 or TRBV12-4 to TRBJ1-2; D is ambiguous. The CDR3 is 15 residues long. The V gene lost 3 bases and the J gene lost 1 base, with 12 bases spanning the gap. CDR3 nucleotide sequence: TGTGCCAGCAGTTTTGGACGGTATGATAACTATGGCTACACCTTC. Protein sequence: CASSFGRYDNYGYTF.

This clonotype was seen repeatedly, ten times or more. This chain connects TRBV21-1 to TRBJ2-1; TRBD1, the table's D call, lacks a check against the DNA. TRBV21-1 is a known pseudogene. The CDR3 loop spans 15 amino acids. This chain's CDR3 is CASSKNQGAVHEQFF. CDR3 DNA: TGTGCCAGCAGCAAAAATCAGGGGGCTGTCCATGAGCAGTTCTTC.

This clonotype was detected a few times. The CDR3 loop is CASSLTLAVPQETQYF. CDR3 coding DNA: TGCGCCAGCAGCTTGACCCTAGCGGTACCCCAAGAGACCCAGTACTTC. The chain links TRBV5-1 to TRBJ2-5, with 7 bases aligning to TRBD2. Germline V gene lookup returns CDR1 SGHRS and CDR2 YFSETQ. This CDR3 contains 16 residues. The trim removed 1 base at V and 1 base at J, leaving 7 bases unmatched. The entire variable domain, with the rest obtained from reference TRBV5-1 and TRBJ2-5, is as follows: KAGVTQTPRYLIKTRGQQVTLSCSPISGHRSVSWYQQTPGQGLQFLFEYFSETQRNKGNFPGRFSGRQFSNSRSEMNVSTLELGDSALYLCASSLTLAVPQETQYFGPGTRLLVL.

V is TRBV11-2 and J is TRBJ2-7; perhaps TRBD1 as D (6 bases). Deletions cut 5 bases from V and 0 bases from J, with 11 bases between. Germline loops: CDR1 SGHAT, CDR2 FQNNGV. The length of the CDR3 is 14 residues. CDR3 sequence reads: CASSTGHNSYEQYF. The CDR3 nucleotides read TGTGCCAGCAGCACGGGACACAACTCCTACGAGCAGTACTTC.

V is TRBV27 and J is TRBJ1-2; TRBD1 matches at 12 bases. V dropped 4 bases and J dropped 8; count of bases not matched to a gene: 8. Germline assignment: CDR1 MNHEY and CDR2 SMNVEV (reference sequence). The CDR3 runs to 15 residues. The CDR3 loop is CASSSPGQGAKGYTF. Written as DNA, the CDR3 is TGTGCCAGCAGTTCACCGGGACAGGGGGCGAAAGGCTACACCTTC.

The CDR3 here is CASSLGRDSPLHF. CDR3 nucleotide sequence: TGTGCCAGCAGTTTGGGTCGGGATTCACCCCTCCACTTT. The chain employs TRBV12-3 or TRBV12-4 and TRBJ1-6; D call uncertain. The CDR3 totals 13 residues. Between the trimmed V and J ends, which lost 3 bases and 8 bases, there was a span of 8 bases.

The chain employs TRBV25-1 and TRBJ2-3, with a tentative D call TRBD2 (5 bases). Trimming stripped 3 bases from V and 6 bases from J, with 13 bases between. CDR3 length: 14 residues. Germline CDR1 MGHDK, CDR2 SYGVNS. The DNA of the CDR3 is TGTGCCAGCAGTGAGGCCGGGGATATGGATACGCAGTATTTT. Its translation: CASSEAGDMDTQYF.

This sequence joins TRBV23-1 and TRBJ2-1; a possible D gene is TRBD2 (6 bases). TRBV23-1 is an open reading frame, and its role is uncertain. Trimming shortened V by 3 bases and J by 12 bases, and 12 bases separated the two germline ends. The length of the CDR3 is 12 residues. The CDR3 here is CASSHPGGWQFF. The CDR3 region has the DNA TGCGCCAGCAGTCACCCCGGAGGGTGGCAGTTCTTC.

The chain employs TRBV11-2 and TRBJ2-5, with a weak D call TRBD1 (6 bases). The CDR3 spans 17 residues. Germline lookup yields CDR1 SGHAT and CDR2 FQNNGV. V was cut by 0 bases and J by 2 bases, with 16 bases left in between. The CDR3 loop reads CASSLDLAGAEQETQYF. DNA of the CDR3: TGTGCCAGCAGCTTAGATCTCGCAGGGGCCGAGCAAGAGACCCAGTACTTC.

This clonotype was found many times. The chain is built from TRBV7-2 and TRBJ1-6; D unclear. Germline values: CDR1 SGHTA, CDR2 FQGNSA. This CDR3 comprises 14 residues. Trimming took 5 bases from V and 8 from J, leaving 13 bases between them. The CDR3 DNA is TGTGCCAGCAGCCCTCAGTCCGGGGATTCACCCCTCCACTTT. Its protein product is CASSPQSGDSPLHF.